The T cell receptor beta chain described here comes from a study of T cell responses to AZD1222 COVID-19 vaccine. Overall study results and limits: Spike-wide coverage was observed for vaccine-associated CD4 TCRs, with dominant responses at 160-218 and 743-854. Nearly half of the spike-specific TCRs reportedly recognize variant regions that carry no mutations. Repertoire collection took place solely once the T cell response had peaked.

This CDR3 has 12 amino acids. Trimming shortened V by 6 bases and J by 6 bases, and 9 bases separated the two germline ends. Germline lookup yields CDR1 LGHNA and CDR2 YNFKEQ. Both about-4-week and about-12-week second-dose recipients were combined. Profiling relied on immunoSEQ multiplex PCR, and the TCRdb table lists in-frame clones only, not all of them. The sample lists 77,000 or so clones; 75% to 95% were seen once. Regarding this clone: The target antigen is unknown.

The TCR comes from an adult who received the AZD1222 COVID-19 vaccine. The source was peripheral blood, collected 28 days after the second AZD1222 dose. V gene TRBV4-2 combines with J gene TRBJ2-1; no reliable D call. This CDR3 reads CASSPERNEQFF. CDR3 DNA: TGTGCCAGCAGTCCTGAGCGCAATGAGCAGTTCTTC.